This is a list of T cell receptor beta chains from one sample in a study of cytomegalovirus exposure and HLA in healthy donors. The data were produced by immunoSEQ multiplex PCR, yet TCRdb's version contains in-frame clones alone and is incomplete. The sample holds some 110,000 clones, about 81% seen once. Sequencing was done on a sample of PBMCs. Receptors originate from a woman in her thirties in good health and CMV-seronegative. Each CDR3 is given with its conserved first and last residue. The order of the fields is D gene, clone size, V gene, J gene, CDR3 protein, CDR3 DNA. The D gene is left open where the match is weak. Clone size is given for some rows only: seen once, a few or many times, or a class if the clone is expanded.

-,-,TRBV6-4,TRBJ2-2,CASSDSYTGELFF,TGTGCCAGCAGTGACAGCTACACCGGGGAGCTGTTTTTT
TRBD2,few,TRBV18,TRBJ2-5,CASSPTSGRETQYF,TGTGCCAGCTCACCGACTAGCGGCCGGGAGACCCAGTACTTC
-,-,TRBV4-3,TRBJ1-1,CASSQPDRSTEAFF,TGCGCCAGCAGCCAACCAGACAGGTCCACTGAAGCTTTCTTT
TRBD2,-,TRBV19,TRBJ2-5,CASSHRTSGVEETQYF,TGTGCCAGTAGTCACCGGACTAGCGGGGTTGAAGAGACCCAGTACTTC
TRBD1,-,TRBV2,TRBJ1-1,CASSDGGTGVNTEAFF,TGTGCCAGCAGTGATGGTGGGACAGGGGTGAACACTGAAGCTTTCTTT
-,-,TRBV30,TRBJ2-7,CAWSRGRWYEQYF,TGTGCCTGGAGTCGGGGGAGATGGTACGAGCAGTACTTC
TRBD2,few,TRBV5-1,TRBJ2-2,CASSLGLADTGELFF,TGCGCCAGCAGCTTGGGTCTAGCGGACACCGGGGAGCTGTTTTTT
TRBD1,-,TRBV5-1,TRBJ1-1,CASSLTGGMGTEAFF,TGCGCCAGCAGCTTGACAGGGGGGATGGGCACTGAAGCTTTCTTT
-,few,TRBV14,TRBJ2-4,CASSQEWHNIQYF,TGTGCCAGCAGCCAAGAGTGGCATAACATTCAGTACTTC
TRBD1,-,TRBV10-3,TRBJ1-2,CAISPGGSGYGYTF,TGTGCCATCAGTCCAGGGGGCAGTGGCTATGGCTACACCTTC
-,-,TRBV5-5,TRBJ2-7,CASSLWEREQYF,TGTGCCAGCAGCTTGTGGGAGAGGGAGCAGTACTTC
TRBD2,-,TRBV11-2,TRBJ2-1,CASSLDGGRSYNEQFF,TGTGCCAGCAGCTTAGATGGCGGGAGGTCCTACAATGAGCAGTTCTTC
TRBD1,-,TRBV14,TRBJ1-1,CASSHYPGQGMEAFF,TGTGCCAGCAGCCATTATCCGGGACAGGGGATGGAAGCTTTCTTT
TRBD1,-,TRBV29-1,TRBJ1-2,CSAQGQGAMDYGYTF,TGCAGCGCCCAGGGACAGGGGGCAATGGACTATGGCTACACCTTC
TRBD2,-,TRBV5-6,TRBJ2-7,CASSRPGRGGVEQYF,TGTGCCAGCAGCCGCCCCGGAAGGGGAGGGGTCGAGCAGTACTTC
-,-,TRBV30,TRBJ2-3,CAWSGPSTDTQYF,TGTGCCTGGAGTGGGCCTAGCACAGATACGCAGTATTTT
TRBD2,-,TRBV5-6,TRBJ2-7,CASSPGLAGLEQYF,TGTGCCAGCAGCCCCGGACTAGCGGGACTGGAGCAGTACTTC
-,-,TRBV7-9,TRBJ2-2,CASSLPGALPELFF,TGTGCCAGCAGCCTCCCCGGTGCCCTTCCGGAGCTGTTTTTT
TRBD1,-,TRBV7-8,TRBJ2-2,CASSLRKGAADGELFF,TGTGCCAGCAGCTTACGGAAGGGGGCCGCAGACGGGGAGCTGTTTTTT
TRBD2,-,TRBV5-1,TRBJ2-5,CASRKSPGASGRTLQETQYF,TGCGCCAGCAGAAAATCCCCGGGCGCTAGCGGGAGGACATTACAAGAGACCCAGTACTTC
-,-,TRBV7-9,TRBJ2-7,CASSLDSSYEQYF,TGTGCCAGCAGCTTAGACAGCTCCTACGAGCAGTACTTC
TRBD2,-,TRBV7-2,TRBJ2-1,CASSLDRPYSGSDEQFF,TGTGCCAGCAGCTTAGACCGGCCATATAGCGGGAGCGATGAGCAGTTCTTC
-,few,TRBV19,TRBJ1-1,CASSITGNTEAFF,TGTGCCAGTAGCATCACAGGGAACACTGAAGCTTTCTTT
TRBD2,-,TRBV11-3,TRBJ2-1,CASSQRWRAGGSYNEQFF,TGTGCCAGCAGCCAGAGGTGGAGGGCGGGGGGGTCCTACAATGAGCAGTTCTTC
-,-,TRBV6-1,TRBJ1-1,CASSENGGFRWEAFF,TGTGCCAGCAGTGAAAACGGGGGGTTTAGGTGGGAAGCTTTCTTT
TRBD1,once,TRBV2,TRBJ1-1,CASSATGIGTEAFF,TGTGCCAGCAGCGCGACAGGGATTGGAACTGAAGCTTTCTTT
-,-,TRBV4-3,TRBJ2-1,CASSQDERGYNEQFF,TGCGCCAGCAGCCAAGATGAAAGAGGCTACAATGAGCAGTTCTTC
-,-,TRBV21-1,TRBJ1-5,CVARKHLRVPQRINSNQPQHF,TGTGTTGCCCGAAAACACCTCAGGGTTCCTCAGCGTATCAATAGCAATCAGCCCCAGCATTTT
-,-,TRBV7-9,TRBJ2-3,CASSLVRNTAFSSTDTQYF,TGTGCCAGCAGCTTAGTCAGGAACACGGCCTTTTCTAGCACAGATACGCAGTATTTT
TRBD2,-,TRBV10-3,TRBJ2-1,CAISDTSGRMNEQFF,TGTGCCATCAGTGACACTAGCGGGAGGATGAATGAGCAGTTCTTC
-,-,TRBV6-5,TRBJ2-7,CASSYSGGKGEQYF,TGTGCCAGCAGTTACTCAGGCGGGAAGGGGGAGCAGTACTTC
TRBD1,-,TRBV4-1,TRBJ2-1,CASSQAGQGYNEQFF,TGCGCCAGCAGCCAAGCGGGACAGGGTTACAATGAGCAGTTCTTC
TRBD2,-,TRBV15,TRBJ2-1,CATSSSGGAYNEQFF,TGTGCCACCAGCAGCAGCGGGGGGGCCTACAATGAGCAGTTCTTC
TRBD2,-,TRBV10-3,TRBJ2-5,CAPWGGGPFETQYF,TGTGCCCCCTGGGGGGGAGGGCCGTTCGAGACCCAGTACTTC
-,-,TRBV7-8,TRBJ1-1,CASSFGDLMGF,TGTGCCAGCAGCTTCGGGGACTTGATGGGCTTT
-,-,TRBV5-1,TRBJ2-7,CASSLVTGLSPEQYF,TGCGCCAGCAGCTTGGTCACAGGGTTGAGTCCCGAGCAGTACTTC
TRBD1,-,TRBV5-4,TRBJ1-1,CASSPRDRGTEAFF,TGTGCCAGCAGCCCCCGGGACAGGGGAACTGAAGCTTTCTTT
-,-,TRBV10-3,TRBJ2-3,CAIGGLTDTQYF,TGTGCCATCGGGGGCCTTACAGATACGCAGTATTTT
TRBD1,-,TRBV19,TRBJ2-7,CASSTGQGAYEQYF,TGTGCCAGTAGTACGGGACAGGGCGCCTACGAGCAGTACTTC
TRBD2,few,TRBV7-9,TRBJ2-2,CASSSPRLAGETGELFF,TGTGCCAGCAGCTCCCCGAGACTAGCGGGGGAGACCGGGGAGCTGTTTTTT
TRBD1,-,TRBV7-3,TRBJ2-7,CASSRDSGYEQYF,TGTGCCAGCAGCCGGGACAGCGGCTACGAGCAGTACTTC
TRBD1,-,TRBV7-9,TRBJ2-7,CASSGARDRGYEQYF,TGTGCCAGCAGCGGAGCTCGGGACAGGGGGTACGAGCAGTACTTC